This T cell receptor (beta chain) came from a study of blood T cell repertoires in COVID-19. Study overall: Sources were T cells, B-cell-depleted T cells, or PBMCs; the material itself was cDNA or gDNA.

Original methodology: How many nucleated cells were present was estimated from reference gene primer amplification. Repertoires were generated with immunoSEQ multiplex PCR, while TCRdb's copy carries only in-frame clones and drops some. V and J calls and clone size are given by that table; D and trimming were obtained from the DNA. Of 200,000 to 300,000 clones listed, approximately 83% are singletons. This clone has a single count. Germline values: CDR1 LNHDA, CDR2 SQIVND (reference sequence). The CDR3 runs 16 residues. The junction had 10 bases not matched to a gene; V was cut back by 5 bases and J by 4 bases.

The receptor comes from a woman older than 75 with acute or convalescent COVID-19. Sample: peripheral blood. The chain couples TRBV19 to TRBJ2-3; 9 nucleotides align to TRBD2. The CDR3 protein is CASSPSSSGVPDTQYF. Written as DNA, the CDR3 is TGTGCCAGTAGTCCTTCTTCTAGCGGGGTGCCAGATACGCAGTATTTT. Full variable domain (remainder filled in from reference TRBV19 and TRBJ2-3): DGGITQSPKYLFRKEGQNVTLSCEQNLNHDAMYWYRQDPGQGLRLIYYSQIVNDFQKGDIAEGYSVSREKKESFPLTVTSAQKNPTAFYLCASSPSSSGVPDTQYFGPGTRLTVL.